What follows are 25 T cell receptor beta chains derived from one specimen sequenced in a study of cytomegalovirus exposure and HLA in healthy donors. Use of 60 Vbeta and 13 Jbeta primers characterized the PCR. Libraries were prepared by immunoSEQ multiplex PCR; TCRdb keeps only in-frame clonotypes and omits some of them. This repertoire shows some 120,000 clones, approximately 15% found once; its top ten account for roughly 2%. The sample taken for sequencing was PBMCs. The receptors come from a woman under 30 in good health and CMV-seronegative.

The chain carries TRBV19 and TRBJ1-5; D remains unclear. The CDR3 covers 14 residues. CDR1 is LNHDA, CDR2 SQIVND, per germline (reference sequence). The germline V and J ends were trimmed by 4 bases and 6 bases, with 13 bases remaining between them. This CDR3 is CASSTAAPSQPQHF. DNA for the CDR3: TGTGCCAGTAGTACGGCAGCACCTAGTCAGCCCCAGCATTTT.

This clone was found a few times. This chain joins TRBV28 and TRBJ2-2; 7 bases fit TRBD1. The V segment lost 3 bases and the J segment 4 bases; nucleotides outside the gene matches: 8. The CDR3 has 16 residues. CDR1 and CDR2 from the germline V gene are MDHEN and SYDVKM. The CDR3: CASSLPAGGRTGELFF. DNA of the CDR3: TGTGCCAGCAGTTTGCCGGCAGGGGGACGCACCGGGGAGCTGTTTTTT.

This chain uses TRBV28 with TRBJ1-4, with D unclear. Trimming removed 4 bases from V and 7 bases from J, with 7 bases in between. Germline values: CDR1 MDHEN, CDR2 SYDVKM. The CDR3 consists of 12 residues. The CDR3 DNA reads as TGTGCCAGCAGTTCATGGAGTGAAAAACTGTTTTTT. It is translated as CASSSWSEKLFF. The whole variable domain, filled in from reference TRBV28 and TRBJ1-4, reads DVKVTQSSRYLVKRTGEKVFLECVQDMDHENMFWYRQDPGLGLRLIYFSYDVKMKEKGDIPEGYSVSREKKERFSLILESASTNQTSMYLCASSSWSEKLFFGSGTQLSVL.

This clone has more than one count but fewer than ten. The chain recombines TRBV5-4 with TRBJ2-3; tentatively, D is TRBD2 (6 bases). This CDR3 region has 15 residues. CDR1 is SGHNT, CDR2 YYREEE, per germline (reference sequence). V was trimmed by 1 base and J by 6 bases, leaving 15 bases between them. CDR3 nucleotides: TGTGCCAGCAGCTTGATGGCGGGGCCAGAGGATACGCAGTATTTT. Residues: CASSLMAGPEDTQYF.

This clone was observed a few times. The chain joins TRBV5-1 to TRBJ2-3, with 8 bases matching TRBD2. V shed 2 bases and J 2 bases; nucleotides not matched to a gene: 13. This CDR3 is built from 18 residues. Germline CDR1 is SGHRS and CDR2 is YFSETQ. This CDR3 reads CASSFLGLASGPTDTQYF. CDR3 nucleotides: TGCGCCAGCAGCTTTCTGGGCCTCGCTAGCGGGCCCACAGATACGCAGTATTTT.

The chain joins TRBV5-1 to TRBJ2-7, with D maybe TRBD2 (6 bases). The CDR3 has 14 residues. Per the germline V gene, CDR1 is SGHRS and CDR2 is YFSETQ. V was cut by 4 bases and J by 2 bases, with 13 bases left in between. The CDR3 reads CASSAGSGAYEQYF. The CDR3 DNA reads as TGCGCCAGCAGCGCCGGTTCGGGGGCCTACGAGCAGTACTTC.

A few counts support this clone. CDR3 in amino acids: CASSQTTVGGKPYEQYF. CDR3 sequence (DNA): TGCGCCAGCAGCCAAACAACAGTCGGGGGGAAACCCTACGAGCAGTACTTC. This sequence joins TRBV4-1 and TRBJ2-7; 7 bases are shared with TRBD2. The CDR3 loop spans 17 amino acids. V gave up 2 bases and J gave up 2 bases; unmatched junction bases: 12. CDR1 and CDR2 (germline): MGHRA, YSYEKL.

The CDR3 region is CAWSVRYRTYEQYF. The CDR3 bases are TGTGCCTGGAGTGTACGGTACAGGACCTACGAGCAGTACTTC. V is TRBV30 and J is TRBJ2-7; TRBD1 is a possible D gene (5 bases). V was cut by 0 bases and J by 2 bases, with 11 bases left in between. Germline V lookup: CDR1 GTSNPN, CDR2 SVGIG (reference sequence). There are 14 residues in the CDR3.

This clone was seen a few times. The chain employs TRBV9 and TRBJ1-4; 9 bases are shared with TRBD1. J was trimmed by 8 bases and V by 4 bases; bases with no gene match: 9. This CDR3 comprises 15 residues. CDR1 and CDR2 (germline): SGDLS, YYNGEE. The CDR3 sequence is CASSISTGGGEKLFF. CDR3 nucleotide sequence: TGTGCCAGCAGCATTTCGACAGGGGGAGGGGAAAAACTGTTTTTT.

The table lists this clone with a few counts. J is TRBJ1-1 and V is TRBV14; no firm D call. The CDR3 is 13 residues long. CDR1 SGHDN and CDR2 FVKESK come from the germline V gene. The V end was cut by 4 bases, the J end by 0 bases, with 6 bases between. The CDR3: CASSPSVNTEAFF. In DNA, the CDR3 is TGTGCCAGCAGCCCTAGCGTGAACACTGAAGCTTTCTTT.

A few counts support this clone. V and J are TRBV28 and TRBJ2-7, with D possibly being TRBD2 (6 bases). The CDR3 loop spans 12 amino acids. Germline V gene sequence: CDR1 MDHEN, CDR2 SYDVKM. The V gene lost 11 bases and the J gene lost 2 bases, with 13 bases spanning the gap. The CDR3 loop reads CAVEGGTYEQYF. The CDR3 bases are TGTGCCGTCGAAGGAGGGACCTACGAGCAGTACTTC.

This clone showed up just a few times. The J gene is TRBJ1-1, the V gene TRBV7-6; D not certain. CDR1 is SGHVS and CDR2 is FNYEAQ in the germline V gene. Trimming stripped 0 bases from V and 4 bases from J, with 9 bases between. The CDR3 has 14 residues. In DNA, the CDR3 is TGTGCCAGCAGCTTAGCGCAGATTGGCACTGAAGCTTTCTTT. Amino acid sequence: CASSLAQIGTEAFF.

V is TRBV2 and J is TRBJ1-1; D is undetermined. The germline CDR1 and CDR2 sequences are SNHLY and FYNNEI. V lost 5 bases, J lost 0 bases, and 4 bases lay in between. The CDR3 spans 12 residues. CDR3 residues: CASSIMNTEAFF. The CDR3, as DNA: TGTGCCAGCAGTATTATGAACACTGAAGCTTTCTTT.

This rearrangement joins TRBV7-2 to TRBJ2-7, with TRBD2 as a possible D gene (5 bases). The CDR3 covers 14 residues. The germline V gene encodes CDR1 SGHTA and CDR2 FQGNSA. Trimming cost V 5 bases and J 1 base, with 12 bases left between them. The CDR3 loop is CASSPRGPSYEQYF. CDR3 nucleotides: TGTGCCAGCAGCCCCCGGGGTCCTTCCTACGAGCAGTACTTC.

V and J are TRBV7-3 and TRBJ1-2; D ambiguous. Germline lookup yields CDR1 SGHTA and CDR2 FQGTGA. The CDR3 covers 15 residues. V dropped 5 bases and J dropped 4 bases, with 17 bases sitting between them. DNA of the CDR3: TGTGCCAGCAGCCCTCAAACCGGTCTCGGCTATGGCTACACCTTC. The encoded protein is CASSPQTGLGYGYTF.

The chain links TRBV9 to TRBJ2-3; 11 bases fit TRBD2. CDR3 length equals 18 residues. J gave up 6 bases and V 0 bases, and 12 bases lay outside the gene matches. Germline assignment: CDR1 SGDLS and CDR2 YYNGEE. CDR3 DNA sequence: TGTGCCAGCAGCGTAGGACAAACTAGCGGGGGTCGCGGGGATACGCAGTATTTT. It codes for CASSVGQTSGGRGDTQYF.

A few counts support this clone. This chain connects TRBV9 to TRBJ1-6; weak D call: TRBD1 (5 bases). V was trimmed by 0 bases and J by 8 bases, leaving 18 bases between them. CDR1 SGDLS and CDR2 YYNGEE come from the germline V gene. CDR3 length equals 17 residues. The CDR3 DNA reads as TGTGCCAGCAGCGTAGGGCCCGACACAGGCAGGTATTCACCCCTCCACTTT. Its protein is CASSVGPDTGRYSPLHF.

The chain has TRBV6-6 and TRBJ1-4; TRBD1 matches at 8 bases. V shed 7 bases and J 1 base; nucleotides not matched to a gene: 5. This CDR3 is 15 amino acids long. Germline loops: CDR1 MNHNY, CDR2 SVGAGI (reference sequence). The CDR3 protein is CASTRGQGTNEKLFF. In nucleotides, the CDR3 is TGTGCCAGCACCAGAGGACAGGGAACTAATGAAAAACTGTTTTTT.

This clone has a handful of counts. V usage is TRBV5-1 and J usage is TRBJ1-2; no reliable D call. The CDR3 covers 12 residues. Germline loops: CDR1 SGHRS, CDR2 YFSETQ. V shed 4 bases and J shed 6 bases, with 10 bases lying between them. CDR3 coding DNA: TGCGCCAGCAGCCTAGGGAGAGATGGCTACACCTTC. Amino acid sequence: CASSLGRDGYTF. Together with reference TRBV5-1 and TRBJ1-2, the CDR3 gives the full variable domain: KAGVTQTPRYLIKTRGQQVTLSCSPISGHRSVSWYQQTPGQGLQFLFEYFSETQRNKGNFPGRFSGRQFSNSRSEMNVSTLELGDSALYLCASSLGRDGYTFGSGTRLTVV.

In its sample, this clone was seen a few times. This chain uses TRBV30 with TRBJ2-1, with 9 bases lining up with TRBD2. Trimming at V came to 8 bases and at J to 4 bases, leaving 6 bases not matched to a gene. The germline V gene encodes CDR1 GTSNPN and CDR2 SVGIG (reference sequence). The CDR3 is 13 residues long. In DNA form, the CDR3 reads TGTGCCGGGACCAGCGGGAGGTACAATGAGCAGTTCTTC. This sequence encodes CAGTSGRYNEQFF.

This clone showed up just a few times. The chain carries TRBV27 and TRBJ2-1; D may be TRBD1 (5 bases). The CDR3 totals 14 residues. In germline, CDR1 is MNHEY, CDR2 SMNVEV (reference sequence). V was trimmed by 8 bases and J by 5 bases, leaving 16 bases between them. The CDR3 here is CASHPGAWNNEQFF. The CDR3 DNA reads as TGTGCCAGCCACCCTGGGGCCTGGAACAATGAGCAGTTCTTC.

This clone appeared a few times. The V gene is TRBV30, the J gene TRBJ1-4, with TRBD1 as a possible D gene (6 bases). Per germline, CDR1 GTSNPN and CDR2 SVGIG (reference sequence). V lost 3 bases and J lost 5, with 16 bases in between. CDR3 length: 15 residues. CDR3 nucleotides: TGTGCCTGGAGCCCTCTAAGGGGGGGGAATGAAAAACTGTTTTTT. Protein product: CAWSPLRGGNEKLFF.

This clone was seen more than once but under ten times. The rearrangement links TRBV21-1 to TRBJ1-4; the tabulated D call, TRBD1, remains unverified against the DNA. TRBV21-1 is annotated as a pseudogene. This CDR3 region has 18 residues. The CDR3, as DNA: TGTGCCAGCAGCAAAGAAGAACAGCTAAATACAACTAATGAAAAACTGTTTTTT. This translates into CASSKEEQLNTTNEKLFF.

There are a few counts of this clone. This sequence joins TRBV6-4 and TRBJ1-1, with D possibly TRBD1 on 6 matching bases. The CDR3 sequence is 17 residues long. Germline lookup yields CDR1 MRHNA and CDR2 SNTAGT. V gave up 0 bases and J gave up 0 bases, with 14 bases separating them. The CDR3 here is CASSDSEGDLMNTEAFF. CDR3 sequence (DNA): TGTGCCAGCAGTGACTCAGAGGGGGACCTCATGAACACTGAAGCTTTCTTT.

This clone was detected only a few times. The chain links TRBV30 to TRBJ2-5; D is ambiguous. Germline V gene lookup returns CDR1 GTSNPN and CDR2 SVGIG (reference sequence). This CDR3 contains 11 residues. V lost 5 bases and J lost 4, with 8 bases in between. The CDR3 nucleotides are TGTGCCTGGCGTCTCTCAGAGACCCAGTACTTC. Its protein product is CAWRLSETQYF. The full variable domain, in which reference TRBV30 and TRBJ2-5 provide the parts outside the CDR3, is SQTIHQWPATLVQPVGSPLSLECTVEGTSNPNLYWYRQAAGRGLQLLFYSVGIGQISSEVPQNLSASRPQDRQFILSSKKLLLSDSGFYLCAWRLSETQYFGPGTRLLVL.